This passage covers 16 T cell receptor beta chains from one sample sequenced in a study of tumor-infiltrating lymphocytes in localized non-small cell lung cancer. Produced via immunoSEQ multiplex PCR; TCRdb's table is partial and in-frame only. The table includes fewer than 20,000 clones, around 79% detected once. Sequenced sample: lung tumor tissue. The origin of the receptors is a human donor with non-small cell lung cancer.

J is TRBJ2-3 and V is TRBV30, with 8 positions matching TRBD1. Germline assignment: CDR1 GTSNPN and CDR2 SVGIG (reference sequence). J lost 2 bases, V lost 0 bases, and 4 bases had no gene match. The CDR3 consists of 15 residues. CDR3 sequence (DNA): TGTGCCTGGAGTGTAAGACAGGGGATCACAGATACGCAGTATTTT. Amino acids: CAWSVRQGITDTQYF.

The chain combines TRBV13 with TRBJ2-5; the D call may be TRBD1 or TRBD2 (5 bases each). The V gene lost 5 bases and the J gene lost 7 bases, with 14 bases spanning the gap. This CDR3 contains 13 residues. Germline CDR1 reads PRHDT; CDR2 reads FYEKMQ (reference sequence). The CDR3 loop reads CASSLTPRGTQYF. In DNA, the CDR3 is TGTGCCAGCAGCCTCACCCCGAGGGGGACCCAGTACTTC.

The CDR3 reads CASSIRNSNQPQHF. The CDR3 DNA reads TGTGCCAGTAGTATTCGGAATAGCAATCAGCCCCAGCATTTT. The chain recombines TRBV19 with TRBJ1-5; no clear D gene. The CDR3 spans 14 residues. From germline, CDR1 is LNHDA and CDR2 SQIVND (reference sequence). V was shortened by 3 bases and J by 0 bases, with 6 bases between the two germline ends. Drawing the rest from reference TRBV19 and TRBJ1-5, the complete variable domain is DGGITQSPKYLFRKEGQNVTLSCEQNLNHDAMYWYRQDPGQGLRLIYYSQIVNDFQKGDIAEGYSVSREKKESFPLTVTSAQKNPTAFYLCASSIRNSNQPQHFGDGTRLSIL.

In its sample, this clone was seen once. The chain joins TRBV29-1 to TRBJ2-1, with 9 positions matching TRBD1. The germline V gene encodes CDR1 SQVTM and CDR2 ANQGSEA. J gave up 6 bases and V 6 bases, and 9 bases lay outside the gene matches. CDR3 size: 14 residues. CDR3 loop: CSVRTGTGLNEQFF. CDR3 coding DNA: TGCAGCGTGAGAACCGGGACAGGGCTCAATGAGCAGTTCTTC.

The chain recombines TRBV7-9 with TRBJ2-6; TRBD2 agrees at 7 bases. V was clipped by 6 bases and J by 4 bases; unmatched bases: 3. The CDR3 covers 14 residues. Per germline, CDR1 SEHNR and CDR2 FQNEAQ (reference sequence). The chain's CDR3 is CASSSGFGANVLTF. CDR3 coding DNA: TGTGCCAGCAGTAGCGGGTTCGGGGCCAACGTCCTGACTTTC.

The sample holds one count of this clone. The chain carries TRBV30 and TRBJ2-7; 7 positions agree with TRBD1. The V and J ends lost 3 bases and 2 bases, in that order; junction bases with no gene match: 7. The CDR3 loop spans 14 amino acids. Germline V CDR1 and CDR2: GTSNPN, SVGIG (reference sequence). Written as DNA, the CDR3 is TGTGCCTGGAGACCGGGACAGCAAACCTACGAGCAGTACTTC. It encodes CAWRPGQQTYEQYF.

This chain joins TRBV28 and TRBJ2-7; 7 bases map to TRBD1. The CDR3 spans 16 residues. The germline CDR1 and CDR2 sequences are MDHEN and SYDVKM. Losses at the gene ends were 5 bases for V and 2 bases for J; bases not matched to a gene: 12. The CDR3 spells CASSTGTAAATYEQYF. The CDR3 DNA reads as TGTGCCAGCAGTACCGGGACAGCCGCTGCTACCTACGAGCAGTACTTC.

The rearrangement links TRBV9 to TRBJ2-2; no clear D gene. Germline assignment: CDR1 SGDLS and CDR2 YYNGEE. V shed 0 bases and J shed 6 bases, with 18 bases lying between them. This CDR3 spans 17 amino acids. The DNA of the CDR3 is TGTGCCAGCAGCGTAGATTCGAGTCTTGTCCTATCCGGGGAGCTGTTTTTT. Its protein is CASSVDSSLVLSGELFF. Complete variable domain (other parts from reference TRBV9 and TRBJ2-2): DSGVTQTPKHLITATGQRVTLRCSPRSGDLSVYWYQQSLDQGLQFLIQYYNGEERAKGNILERFSAQQFPDLHSELNLSSLELGDSALYFCASSVDSSLVLSGELFFGEGSRLTVL.

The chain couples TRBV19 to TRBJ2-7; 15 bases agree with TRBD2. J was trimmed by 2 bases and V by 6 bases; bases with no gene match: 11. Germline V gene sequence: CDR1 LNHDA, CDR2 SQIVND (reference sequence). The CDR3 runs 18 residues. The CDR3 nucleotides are TGTGCCAGTAGCCTTACTCCCGGGACTAGCGGGAGGCCCTACGAGCAGTACTTC. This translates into CASSLTPGTSGRPYEQYF. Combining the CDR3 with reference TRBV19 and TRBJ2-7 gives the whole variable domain DGGITQSPKYLFRKEGQNVTLSCEQNLNHDAMYWYRQDPGQGLRLIYYSQIVNDFQKGDIAEGYSVSREKKESFPLTVTSAQKNPTAFYLCASSLTPGTSGRPYEQYFGPGTRLTVT.

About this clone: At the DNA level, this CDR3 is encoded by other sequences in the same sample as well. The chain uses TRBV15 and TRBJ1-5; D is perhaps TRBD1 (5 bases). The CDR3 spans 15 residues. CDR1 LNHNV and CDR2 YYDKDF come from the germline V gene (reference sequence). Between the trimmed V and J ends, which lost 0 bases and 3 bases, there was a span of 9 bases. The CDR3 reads CATSRDRGSNQPQHF. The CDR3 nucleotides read TGTGCCACCAGCAGAGATAGGGGTTCCAATCAGCCCCAGCATTTT.

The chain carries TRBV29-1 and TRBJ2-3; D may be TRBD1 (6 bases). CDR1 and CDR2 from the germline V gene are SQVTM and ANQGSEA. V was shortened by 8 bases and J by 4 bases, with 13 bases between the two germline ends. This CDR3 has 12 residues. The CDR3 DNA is TGCAGCACACAGGGCATCCCAGATACGCAGTATTTT. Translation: CSTQGIPDTQYF.

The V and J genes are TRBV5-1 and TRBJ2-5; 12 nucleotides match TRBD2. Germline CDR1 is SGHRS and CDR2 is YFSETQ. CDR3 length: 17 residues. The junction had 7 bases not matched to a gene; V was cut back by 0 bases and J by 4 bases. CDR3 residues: CASSLEPSGRALETQYF. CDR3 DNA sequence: TGCGCCAGCAGCTTGGAGCCTAGCGGGAGGGCCTTAGAGACCCAGTACTTC. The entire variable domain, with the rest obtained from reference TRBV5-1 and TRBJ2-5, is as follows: KAGVTQTPRYLIKTRGQQVTLSCSPISGHRSVSWYQQTPGQGLQFLFEYFSETQRNKGNFPGRFSGRQFSNSRSEMNVSTLELGDSALYLCASSLEPSGRALETQYFGPGTRLLVL.

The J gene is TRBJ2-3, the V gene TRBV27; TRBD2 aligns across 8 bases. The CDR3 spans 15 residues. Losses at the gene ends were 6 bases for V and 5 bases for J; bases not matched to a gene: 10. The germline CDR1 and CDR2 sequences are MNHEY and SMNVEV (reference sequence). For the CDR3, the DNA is TGTGCCAGCAGCCCCGGGACTAGTAGGAAAGATACGCAGTATTTT. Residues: CASSPGTSRKDTQYF.

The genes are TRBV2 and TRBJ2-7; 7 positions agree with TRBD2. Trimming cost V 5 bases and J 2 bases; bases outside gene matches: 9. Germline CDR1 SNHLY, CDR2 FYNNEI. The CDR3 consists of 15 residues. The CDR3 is CASSRAGAEAYEQYF. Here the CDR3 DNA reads TGTGCCAGCAGTCGGGCGGGAGCGGAGGCCTACGAGCAGTACTTC.

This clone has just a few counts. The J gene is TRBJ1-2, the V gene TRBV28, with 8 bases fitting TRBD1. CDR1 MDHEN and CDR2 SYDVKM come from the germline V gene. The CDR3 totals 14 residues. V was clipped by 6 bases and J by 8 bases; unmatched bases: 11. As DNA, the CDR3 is TGTGCCAGCAGGGCTCAGGGACAGGCGAGAGGCTACACCTTC. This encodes CASRAQGQARGYTF.

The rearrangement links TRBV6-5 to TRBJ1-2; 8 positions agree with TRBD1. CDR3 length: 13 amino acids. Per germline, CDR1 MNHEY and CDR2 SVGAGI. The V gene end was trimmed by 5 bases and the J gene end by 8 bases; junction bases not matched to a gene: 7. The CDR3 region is CASSDRGLEGYTF. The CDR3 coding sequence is TGTGCCAGCAGTGACAGGGGCCTAGAGGGCTACACCTTC.